Below are 5 T cell receptor beta chains sequenced from a single sample in a study of T cells after yellow fever vaccination. One entry per CDR3 protein, called by TCRdb with MiXCR from the 5' RACE reads. The repertoire holds about 360,000 distinct CDR3 sequences, with approximately 6% as singletons. The material sequenced was PBMCs, taken 5 days after the yellow fever booster vaccination. The origin of the receptors is a man aged 30-40 years who received the YFV17D yellow fever vaccine.

This clonotype was detected a few times. The chain recombines TRBV7-2 with TRBJ2-7, with D perhaps TRBD2 (5 bases). The germline V and J ends were trimmed by 4 bases and 3 bases, with 16 bases remaining between them. This CDR3 is built from 15 residues. The germline V gene encodes CDR1 SGHTA and CDR2 FQGNSA. The CDR3 bases are TGTGCCAGCAGCTCCGACTACGCCGCCAGCTACGAGCAGTACTTC. This translates into CASSSDYAASYEQYF.

This clonotype was detected many times. The chain has TRBV10-3 and TRBJ1-1; no firm D call. This CDR3 comprises 14 residues. Per germline, CDR1 ENHRY and CDR2 SYGVKD. Trimming removed 0 bases from V and 5 bases from J, with 10 bases in between. The CDR3 loop is CAISESMAGTEAFF. CDR3 DNA sequence: TGTGCCATCAGTGAGTCGATGGCAGGAACTGAAGCTTTCTTT.

V is TRBV9 and J is TRBJ2-1, with 7 nucleotides matching TRBD2. Germline CDR1 and CDR2: SGDLS and YYNGEE. The CDR3 loop spans 15 amino acids. V trimming: 4 bases; J trimming: 8 bases; junction bases outside the gene matches: 12. The CDR3 bases are TGTGCCAGCAGCAGTCGAGGGAGCGGGGTAGATGAGCAGTTCTTC. As protein: CASSSRGSGVDEQFF.

This clonotype has more than one count but fewer than ten. The chain employs TRBV21-1 and TRBJ2-1; the listed D gene, TRBD2, was not tested against the DNA. TRBV21-1 is reported as a pseudogene. The CDR3 spans 14 residues. The CDR3 loop reads CASGRRETRNEQFF. CDR3 in DNA: TGTGCCAGCGGTCGGCGGGAGACTCGGAATGAGCAGTTCTTC.

The chain is built from TRBV20-1 and TRBJ2-7; no clear D. This CDR3 is built from 14 residues. V shed 0 bases and J shed 3 bases, with 12 bases lying between them. Germline V gene lookup returns CDR1 DFQATT and CDR2 SNEGSKA (reference sequence). The CDR3 sequence: CSARDPRRYYEQYF. As DNA, the CDR3 is TGCAGTGCTAGAGATCCCAGACGATACTACGAGCAGTACTTC.